This TCR beta chain was profiled in a study of early T cells in non-severe SARS-CoV-2 infection. Overall study: Sequencing targeted bulk RNA from unsorted whole blood, leaving chains unpaired.

Unique molecular identifier tags were affixed to discrete cDNA molecules. TCRdb processed the 5' RACE reads anew with MiXCR; each CDR3 protein has one entry. The data contain approximately 66,000 distinct CDR3 sequences, approximately 13% of them singletons. CDR1 SGDLS and CDR2 YYNGEE come from the germline V gene. The CDR3 is 15 residues long. The V and J ends lost 3 bases and 2 bases, in that order; junction bases with no gene match: 4. This clonotype was sampled from an adult who was a healthcare worker with PCR-confirmed SARS-CoV-2 infection or an uninfected control (not recorded which). This chain uses TRBV9 with TRBJ2-2; TRBD1 matches at 7 bases. The source material was whole blood. The CDR3 sequence is CASSARQGNTGELFF. CDR3 nucleotide sequence: TGTGCCAGCAGCGCACGACAGGGCAACACCGGGGAGCTGTTTTTT.